This entry features one T cell receptor beta chain sequence. Its antigen remains unidentified. Trimming took 1 base from V and 4 from J; bases not matched to a gene: 9. From germline, CDR1 is LGHNA and CDR2 YNFKEQ. This CDR3 contains 16 residues. The data were produced by immunoSEQ multiplex PCR, yet TCRdb's version contains in-frame clones alone and is incomplete. The sample contains 550 to 650 clones, around 94% of which appear only once. The data originate from a study of Tregs in tolerant kidney transplant recipients. Turning to the study itself: Two populations were sorted: CD4+CD8-CD25+CD127- and CD4+CD8-4-1BB+CD40L-. Activated donor B cells came from roughly ten-day culture on CD40L 3T3 cells. Study conclusions and caveats: Tregs expanded with activated donor B cells seemed most donor-specific.

The TCR was taken from a human patient who received a combined kidney and bone marrow transplant. Source: Tregs from blood cultured with allogeneic cells, taken before the transplant. The chain links TRBV4-2 to TRBJ1-2; 7 nucleotides agree with TRBD1. CDR3 protein: CASSQAGQEEGYGYTF. Here the CDR3 DNA reads TGTGCCAGCAGCCAAGCTGGACAGGAAGAGGGCTATGGCTACACCTTC.